This T cell receptor beta chain was retrieved from a study of blood T cell repertoires in COVID-19. About the study: Samples representing acute and convalescent COVID-19 were sourced from the United States, Italy and Spain.

Per germline, CDR1 SGHTA and CDR2 FQGNSA. The CDR3 totals 15 residues. The J segment lost 11 bases and the V segment lost 1 base, leaving 8 bases of the junction unmatched. Assay used: immunoSEQ multiplex PCR; TCRdb lists only in-frame clones, some missing. The repertoire has approximately 100,000 clones, 76% of them found once; the top ten carry about 6.3%. The sequence derives from an elderly man with COVID-19, enrolled during active disease. Sequenced sample: peripheral blood. V is TRBV7-2 and J is TRBJ1-4, with 9 bases that match TRBD1. CDR3 nucleotides: TGTGCCAGCAGCTTAGATTGGACAGGGGCCGGGAAACTGTTTTTT. It specifies CASSLDWTGAGKLFF.